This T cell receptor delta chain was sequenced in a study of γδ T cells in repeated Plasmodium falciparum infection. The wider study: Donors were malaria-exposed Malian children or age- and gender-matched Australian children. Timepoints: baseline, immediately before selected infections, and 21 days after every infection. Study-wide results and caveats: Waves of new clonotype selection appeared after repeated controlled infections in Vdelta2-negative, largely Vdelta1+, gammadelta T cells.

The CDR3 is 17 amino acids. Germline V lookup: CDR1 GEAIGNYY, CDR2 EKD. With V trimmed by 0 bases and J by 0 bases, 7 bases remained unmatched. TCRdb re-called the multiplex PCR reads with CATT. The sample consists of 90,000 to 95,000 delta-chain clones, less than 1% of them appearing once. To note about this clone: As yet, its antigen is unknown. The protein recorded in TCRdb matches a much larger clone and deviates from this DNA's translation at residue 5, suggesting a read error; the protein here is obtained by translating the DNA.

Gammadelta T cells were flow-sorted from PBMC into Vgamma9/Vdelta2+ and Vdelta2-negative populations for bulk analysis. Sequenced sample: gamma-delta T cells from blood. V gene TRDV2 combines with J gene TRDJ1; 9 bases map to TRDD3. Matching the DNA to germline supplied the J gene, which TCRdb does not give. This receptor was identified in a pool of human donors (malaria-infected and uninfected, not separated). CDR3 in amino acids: CACDTLLGDTYTDKLIF. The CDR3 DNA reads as TGTGCCTGTGACACCTTACTGGGGGACACGTACACCGATAAACTCATCTTT.